A selection of T cell receptor beta chains follows, all from one sample in a study of blood T cell repertoires in COVID-19. Measured with immunoSEQ multiplex PCR; TCRdb has only the in-frame clones, and not every one. The data show 60,000 to 75,000 clones, 88% seen once. Input material: peripheral blood. These receptors were taken from a human donor in a cohort sampled during active COVID-19. Both conserved end residues are part of each CDR3. Each record gives: V gene, CDR3 length, J gene, clone size, D gene, CDR3 DNA, CDR3 protein. A D gene is named only where the DNA matches it firmly. For some rows the clone size is stated as once, few or many, or as a class when expanded; others skip it.

V: TRBV6-5; length: 14; J: TRBJ2-1; size: NA; D: TRBD2; DNA: TGTGCCAGCAGTCAACCGGGACTAGCGAGCCCAAGAGTCTTC; CDR3: CASSQPGLASPRVF
V: TRBV29-1; length: 13; J: TRBJ2-1; size: few; D: TRBD2; DNA: TGCAGCGTACAGCGGGAGCACCTGAATGAGCAGTTCTTC; CDR3: CSVQREHLNEQFF
V: TRBV7-2; length: 15; J: TRBJ1-5; size: NA; D: NA; DNA: TGTGCCAGCAGCTTAGGGAAGGGGCCGAATCAGCCCCAGCATTTT; CDR3: CASSLGKGPNQPQHF
V: TRBV12-3/TRBV12-4; length: 11; J: TRBJ2-1; size: NA; D: NA; DNA: TGTGCCAGCAGTTTATATAGTGAGCAGTTCTTC; CDR3: CASSLYSEQFF
V: TRBV28; length: 14; J: TRBJ2-6; size: NA; D: NA; DNA: TGTGCCAGCAAAAATCAGGGGGGGGCCAACGTCCTGACTTTC; CDR3: CASKNQGGANVLTF
V: TRBV2; length: 12; J: TRBJ1-2; size: NA; D: NA; DNA: TGTGCCAGCAGCACCATTCAGTATGGCTACACCTTC; CDR3: CASSTIQYGYTF
V: TRBV7-8; length: 17; J: TRBJ2-1; size: few; D: TRBD2; DNA: TGTGCCAGCAGCAAAACGGGACTAGCGGGCTCCTACAATGAGCAGTTCTTC; CDR3: CASSKTGLAGSYNEQFF
V: TRBV11-2; length: 16; J: TRBJ2-5; size: NA; D: NA; DNA: TGTGCCAGCAGCCCAATTAAAGGGGACTCCCAAGAGACCCAGTACTTC; CDR3: CASSPIKGDSQETQYF
V: TRBV10-1; length: 16; J: TRBJ2-1; size: few; D: NA; DNA: TGCGCCAGCAGTCCGGGAGACCCGACGGGCTACAATGAGCAGTTCTTC; CDR3: CASSPGDPTGYNEQFF
V: TRBV6-5; length: 13; J: TRBJ2-3; size: NA; D: NA; DNA: TGTGCCAGCTACCTAGGATTCACAGATACGCAGTATTTT; CDR3: CASYLGFTDTQYF
V: TRBV5-1; length: 14; J: TRBJ2-1; size: NA; D: NA; DNA: TGCGCCAGCAGCTTGGTTCCAGGGTCCAATGAGCAGTTCTTC; CDR3: CASSLVPGSNEQFF
V: TRBV7-9; length: 18; J: TRBJ1-3; size: NA; D: NA; DNA: TGTGCCAGCAGCTTAGGGCCCCCAGGGGTTATCCCTGGAAACACCATATATTTT; CDR3: CASSLGPPGVIPGNTIYF
V: TRBV5-6; length: 15; J: TRBJ1-2; size: NA; D: NA; DNA: TGTGCCAGCAGCTTGACCTTCAGGGCGACGGATGGCTACACCTTC; CDR3: CASSLTFRATDGYTF
V: TRBV7-6; length: 18; J: TRBJ2-1; size: NA; D: TRBD1; DNA: TGTGCCAGCAGCTCGATAGGCGGGCGCAGGGGGTCATACAATGAGCAGTTCTTC; CDR3: CASSSIGGRRGSYNEQFF
V: TRBV3-1/TRBV3-2; length: 15; J: TRBJ1-2; size: NA; D: NA; DNA: TGTGCCAGCAGCCAAGATTGGCAGACTAACTATGGCTACACCTTC; CDR3: CASSQDWQTNYGYTF
V: TRBV6-5; length: 14; J: TRBJ1-1; size: NA; D: NA; DNA: TGTGCCAGCAGTTACTCTTGGTCTAGCACTGAAGCTTTCTTT; CDR3: CASSYSWSSTEAFF
V: TRBV6-6; length: 15; J: TRBJ2-7; size: NA; D: NA; DNA: TGTGCCAGCAGCCCCGGGACACCTCTGAGCTACGAGCAGTACTTC; CDR3: CASSPGTPLSYEQYF
V: TRBV6-5; length: 14; J: TRBJ2-1; size: once; D: TRBD2; DNA: TGTGCCAGCAGTCTAGCGGGGAGGGGCAATGAGCAGTTCTTC; CDR3: CASSLAGRGNEQFF
V: TRBV10-1; length: 16; J: TRBJ2-1; size: NA; D: TRBD2; DNA: TGCGCCAGCAGTGAGTCGAGACCAGCGGGAGATGATGAGCAGTTCTTC; CDR3: CASSESRPAGDDEQFF
V: TRBV6-5; length: 15; J: TRBJ2-5; size: NA; D: NA; DNA: TGTGCCAGCAGTTACTCGAGCATGCACCAAGAGACCCAGTACTTC; CDR3: CASSYSSMHQETQYF
V: TRBV5-4; length: 14; J: TRBJ2-1; size: few; D: NA; DNA: TGTGCCAGCAGCTCGCGGGGCCAGCCCAATGAGCAGTTCTTC; CDR3: CASSSRGQPNEQFF
V: TRBV5-1; length: 18; J: TRBJ2-5; size: NA; D: TRBD2; DNA: TGCGCCAGCAGCGTTCAGCCGGGACTAGCTACAGGGAGAGAGACCCAGTACTTC; CDR3: CASSVQPGLATGRETQYF
V: TRBV3-1/TRBV3-2; length: 15; J: TRBJ2-1; size: NA; D: NA; DNA: TGTGCCAGCAGCGTCCCCGGGACTGTCTACAATGAGCAGTTCTTC; CDR3: CASSVPGTVYNEQFF
V: TRBV29-1; length: 12; J: TRBJ1-1; size: NA; D: NA; DNA: TGCAGCGTTTCCAGGGGAAACACTGAAGCTTTCTTT; CDR3: CSVSRGNTEAFF
V: TRBV28; length: 16; J: TRBJ2-1; size: NA; D: TRBD2; DNA: TGTGCCAGCAGTTCGGCTAGCGGCAGCTCCTACAATGAGCAGTTCTTC; CDR3: CASSSASGSSYNEQFF
V: TRBV7-9; length: 15; J: TRBJ1-5; size: NA; D: NA; DNA: TGTGCCAGCAGCGCAACAGGACACCCCTTTGAGCCCCAGCATTTT; CDR3: CASSATGHPFEPQHF
V: TRBV5-8; length: 13; J: TRBJ1-1; size: NA; D: NA; DNA: TGTGCCAGCAGCTTCGGACAAAGCACTGAAGCTTTCTTT; CDR3: CASSFGQSTEAFF
V: TRBV6-4; length: 15; J: TRBJ2-5; size: NA; D: TRBD2; DNA: TGTGCCAGCAGTGAACTAGCGGGAGAAGGGGAGACCCAGTACTTC; CDR3: CASSELAGEGETQYF
V: TRBV27; length: 15; J: TRBJ2-3; size: NA; D: TRBD2; DNA: TGTGCCAGCAGTCAAGGCGGGAGTGGGTTAGATACGCAGTATTTT; CDR3: CASSQGGSGLDTQYF
V: TRBV27; length: 15; J: TRBJ1-1; size: NA; D: NA; DNA: TGTGCCAGCAGTTTATCGCGATTAATCTCAGGAGAAGCTTTCTTT; CDR3: CASSLSRLISGEAFF
V: TRBV5-6; length: 15; J: TRBJ2-3; size: NA; D: TRBD1; DNA: TGTGCCAGCAGCTTAGGGACAGGGACCACAGATACGCAGTATTTT; CDR3: CASSLGTGTTDTQYF
V: TRBV5-1; length: 14; J: TRBJ1-2; size: NA; D: TRBD1; DNA: TGCGCCAGCAGCCCGACAGGGATGGACTATGGCTACACCTTC; CDR3: CASSPTGMDYGYTF
V: TRBV2; length: 16; J: TRBJ1-6; size: NA; D: TRBD1; DNA: TGTGCCAGCAGTGAAGCTGACGGACAGGCCGATTCACCCCTCCACTTT; CDR3: CASSEADGQADSPLHF
V: TRBV5-6; length: 13; J: TRBJ2-3; size: NA; D: NA; DNA: TGTGCCAGCAGCTTGGACAGATTCGATACGCAGTATTTT; CDR3: CASSLDRFDTQYF
V: TRBV11-3; length: 15; J: TRBJ2-1; size: NA; D: NA; DNA: TGTGCCAGCACCCCCCTAGGGCCGCGGGACAATGAGCAGTTCTTC; CDR3: CASTPLGPRDNEQFF
V: TRBV2; length: 13; J: TRBJ2-7; size: few; D: NA; DNA: TGTGCCAGCAGTGATGAAGCGGTCTACGAGCAGTACTTC; CDR3: CASSDEAVYEQYF
V: TRBV19; length: 14; J: TRBJ2-7; size: NA; D: NA; DNA: TGTGCCAGTAGTATAGAACTAGCTACCGCTGAGCAGTACTTC; CDR3: CASSIELATAEQYF
V: TRBV9; length: 15; J: TRBJ2-1; size: NA; D: TRBD2; DNA: TGTGCCAGCAGCTTATCTAGCGGGACCTACAATGAGCAGTTCTTC; CDR3: CASSLSSGTYNEQFF
V: TRBV23-1; length: 14; J: TRBJ2-5; size: NA; D: NA; DNA: TGCGCCAGGCAACTGCGTCAGGTCCAAGAGACCCAGTACTTC; CDR3: CARQLRQVQETQYF